These 14 T cell receptor beta chains were sequenced from one sample in a study of response to subunit inactivated influenza vaccine. TCRdb reprocessed the RT-PCR reads via MiXCR and lists one record per CDR3 protein. The profile covers just over 300,000 distinct CDR3 sequences, with roughly 22% appearing a single time and about a tenth taken by the ten largest. The sample was PBMCs from blood, taken less than 22 months after vaccination. These TCRs come from a man between 50 and 69 years old who received an inactivated influenza vaccine.

This clonotype came up a few times. The V gene is TRBV10-2, the J gene TRBJ2-3; 8 nucleotides align to TRBD2. CDR3 length equals 14 residues. Germline-derived CDR1 and CDR2 are WSHSY and SAAADI. J lost 6 bases, V lost 8 bases, and 10 bases had no gene match. CDR3 loop: CASQRAGVSDTQYF. In nucleotides, the CDR3 is TGCGCCAGCCAGAGAGCGGGGGTATCGGATACGCAGTATTTT.

This clonotype was observed a few times. The chain joins TRBV7-6 to TRBJ2-1; 9 nucleotides line up with TRBD2. The CDR3 is 16 residues long. V gave up 5 bases and J gave up 0 bases; unmatched junction bases: 5. CDR1 and CDR2 from the germline V gene are SGHVS and FNYEAQ. CDR3 sequence reads: CASSASLAGSYNEQFF. The CDR3 region has the DNA TGTGCCAGCAGCGCCTCACTAGCGGGCTCCTACAATGAGCAGTTCTTC. Combining the CDR3 with reference TRBV7-6 and TRBJ2-1 gives the whole variable domain GAGVSQSPRYKVTKRGQDVALRCDPISGHVSLYWYRQALGQGPEFLTYFNYEAQQDKSGLPNDRFSAERPEGSISTLTIQRTEQRDSAMYRCASSASLAGSYNEQFFGPGTRLTVL.

The CDR3 nucleotides read TGCAGTGCTTATCGAACAGGGGGCCGGAATCAGCCCCAGCATTTT. Translating it yields CSAYRTGGRNQPQHF. V is TRBV20-1 and J is TRBJ1-5; 9 positions agree with TRBD1. The CDR3 has 15 residues. CDR1 DFQATT and CDR2 SNEGSKA come from the germline V gene (reference sequence). The ends lost 5 bases at V and 4 bases at J; junction bases unmatched: 9.

In this sample, this clonotype turned up a few times. This sequence joins TRBV19 and TRBJ2-1; a weak D match, TRBD2 (6 bases). V was clipped by 0 bases and J by 6 bases, with 15 bases between them. This CDR3 comprises 16 residues. Per the germline V gene, CDR1 is LNHDA and CDR2 is SQIVND (reference sequence). CDR3 residues: CASSIDTSWGVNEQFF. DNA of the CDR3: TGTGCCAGTAGTATAGATACTAGTTGGGGGGTCAATGAGCAGTTCTTC.

The chain has TRBV7-2 and TRBJ2-7; 14 bases agree with TRBD2. Germline lookup yields CDR1 SGHTA and CDR2 FQGNSA. The CDR3 has 17 residues. The V and J ends lost 5 bases and 2 bases, in that order; junction bases with no gene match: 8. CDR3 sequence: CASSTPGLAGVPYEQYF. DNA for the CDR3: TGTGCCAGCAGCACGCCGGGACTAGCGGGAGTCCCCTACGAGCAGTACTTC.

The chain is built from TRBV20-1 and TRBJ2-2, with no clear D. Trimming removed 4 bases at V and 3 bases at J, with 9 bases between. Per the germline V gene, CDR1 is DFQATT and CDR2 is SNEGSKA (reference sequence). The CDR3 totals 13 residues. The CDR3, as DNA: TGCAGTGCTATTGACACATACACCGGGGAGCTGTTTTTT. Amino acid sequence: CSAIDTYTGELFF.

The rearrangement links TRBV20-1 to TRBJ1-6; D ambiguous. The CDR3 is made up of 15 amino acids. The germline gives CDR1 DFQATT, CDR2 SNEGSKA (reference sequence). The V and J ends lost 3 bases and 0 bases respectively, with 9 bases between them. The CDR3, as DNA: TGCAGTGCTAGCAGAGGCAGCTCCTATAATTCACCCCTCCACTTT. This sequence encodes CSASRGSSYNSPLHF.

This clonotype was detected many times. The V call is TRBV4-2, the J call TRBJ2-5, with TRBD2 identical over 7 bases. Germline CDR1 is LGHNA and CDR2 is YNFKEQ. The CDR3 totals 14 residues. The junction had 9 bases not matched to a gene; V was cut back by 6 bases and J by 5 bases. The CDR3 DNA is TGTGCCAGCAGTGCGGCGGGAGTGGGGGAGACCCAGTACTTC. This codes for CASSAAGVGETQYF.

This clonotype has ten or more counts. The rearrangement joins TRBV29-1 to TRBJ2-2, with 9 bases lining up with TRBD2. V gave up 0 bases and J gave up 3 bases; unmatched junction bases: 11. This CDR3 is built from 18 residues. CDR1 is SQVTM and CDR2 is ANQGSEA in the germline V gene. Here the CDR3 reads CSVEDLSGGSKDTGELFF. In DNA, the CDR3 is TGCAGCGTTGAAGATCTGAGCGGGGGGTCGAAGGACACCGGGGAGCTGTTTTTT.

This clonotype was counted only a few times. This rearrangement joins TRBV6-1 to TRBJ1-5, with 8 bases that match TRBD1. CDR1 and CDR2 from the germline V gene are MNHNS and SASEGT. The CDR3 contains 15 residues. Trimming at V came to 5 bases and at J to 2 bases, leaving 5 bases not matched to a gene. The CDR3 sequence: CASSLRGQGNQPQHF. The CDR3 coding sequence is TGTGCCAGCAGTCTTAGGGGACAGGGCAATCAGCCCCAGCATTTT.

V usage is TRBV4-3 and J usage is TRBJ2-2, with 9 nucleotides matching TRBD2. CDR1 and CDR2 from the germline V gene are LGHNA and YSLEER. V lost 5 bases and J lost 4; bases outside the gene matches: 5. The CDR3 has 15 residues. The CDR3 reads CASSVAGVGTGELFF. As DNA, the CDR3 is TGCGCCAGCAGCGTAGCGGGAGTTGGCACCGGGGAGCTGTTTTTT.

This clonotype was seen repeatedly, ten times or more. This chain links TRBV5-1 with TRBJ2-7; TRBD1 is a possible D gene (5 bases). V shed 0 bases and J shed 3 bases, with 10 bases lying between them. The V gene's germline CDR1 is SGHRS and CDR2 YFSETQ. This CDR3 comprises 14 residues. The CDR3 DNA reads TGCGCCAGCAGCTTGGGGACAACGGACTACGAGCAGTACTTC. Encoded protein: CASSLGTTDYEQYF. The entire variable domain, with the rest obtained from reference TRBV5-1 and TRBJ2-7, is as follows: KAGVTQTPRYLIKTRGQQVTLSCSPISGHRSVSWYQQTPGQGLQFLFEYFSETQRNKGNFPGRFSGRQFSNSRSEMNVSTLELGDSALYLCASSLGTTDYEQYFGPGTRLTVT.

The chain carries TRBV20-1 and TRBJ2-1; a weak D match, TRBD1 (5 bases). The CDR3 consists of 12 residues. Between the trimmed V and J ends, which lost 3 bases and 4 bases, there was a span of 7 bases. The germline V gene encodes CDR1 DFQATT and CDR2 SNEGSKA (reference sequence). CDR3 coding DNA: TGCAGTGCTAGTCAGGGTTACAATGAGCAGTTCTTC. This sequence encodes CSASQGYNEQFF.

This rearrangement joins TRBV20-1 to TRBJ1-6; TRBD1 is a possible D gene (6 bases). The germline gives CDR1 DFQATT, CDR2 SNEGSKA (reference sequence). This CDR3 contains 14 residues. The germline V and J ends were trimmed by 2 bases and 7 bases, with 12 bases remaining between them. This chain's CDR3 is CSARKGGANSPLHF. In DNA form, the CDR3 reads TGCAGTGCTAGAAAGGGGGGGGCCAATTCACCCCTCCACTTT.